Shown below are 5 T cell receptor beta chains from a single sample sequenced in a study of blood T cell repertoires in COVID-19. This table comes from immunoSEQ multiplex PCR, and its TCRdb copy is limited to in-frame clones, with some not included. The sample has under 200,000 clones, about 85% seen once; the top ten hold about 8.1%. The sequenced sample was peripheral blood. These receptor sequences come from a woman older than 75 with COVID-19, enrolled during active disease.

The chain combines TRBV5-1 with TRBJ1-3, with 7 bases fitting TRBD1. This CDR3 has 15 residues. Germline lookup yields CDR1 SGHRS and CDR2 YFSETQ. V shed 4 bases, J shed 0 bases, and the junction held 4 bases outside the gene matches. This chain's CDR3 is CASSPGTASGNTIYF. As DNA, the CDR3 is TGCGCCAGCAGCCCAGGGACAGCCTCTGGAAACACCATATATTTT.

This clone occurred a few times. The chain recombines TRBV12-3 or TRBV12-4 with TRBJ1-1; unclear D gene. The CDR3 has 13 residues. V was pared by 3 bases and J by 4 bases, with 9 bases between. The CDR3 region is CASSFEVRTEAFF. CDR3 coding DNA: TGTGCCAGCAGTTTCGAGGTTCGCACTGAAGCTTTCTTT.

The chain joins TRBV7-9 to TRBJ2-3; D unclear. The V end lost 5 bases, the J end lost 3 bases, and 15 bases lay between the germline ends. The CDR3 loop spans 15 amino acids. In germline, CDR1 is SEHNR, CDR2 FQNEAQ (reference sequence). The CDR3 region is CASSRARTGTDTQYF. The CDR3 DNA follows: TGTGCCAGCAGCCGTGCACGAACGGGTACAGATACGCAGTATTTT.

In its sample, this clone was seen many times. This chain joins TRBV7-6 and TRBJ2-3; 12 bases map to TRBD2. After removal of 5 bases from V and 6 bases from J, the junction contained 6 bases not matched to a gene. There are 15 residues in the CDR3. Germline values: CDR1 SGHVS, CDR2 FNYEAQ. CDR3 DNA: TGTGCCAGCAGCCCGACTAGCGGGAGCCCGGATACGCAGTATTTT. It codes for CASSPTSGSPDTQYF.

The chain carries TRBV5-1 and TRBJ2-5, with D maybe TRBD1 (6 bases). Germline CDR1 and CDR2: SGHRS and YFSETQ. The CDR3 totals 13 residues. Trimming left V 4 bases short and J 5 bases short, with 12 bases between. The CDR3 DNA sequence: TGCGCCAGCAGCAGCACAGGGCGGGAGACCCAGTACTTC. Protein product: CASSSTGRETQYF.